This T cell receptor (beta chain) was sequenced for a study of OX40 agonist ivuxolimab in advanced cancers. Cycle 7 day 1, cycle 4 day 1, and baseline were the timepoints at which blood was sampled. Study results and limitations: Near-lowest levels of clonal expansion characterized partial responders at 0.1-3.0 mg/kg.

The V gene's germline CDR1 is LNHDA and CDR2 SQIVND (reference sequence). With V trimmed by 6 bases and J by 5 bases, 7 bases remained unmatched. CDR3 length: 15 residues. Generated by immunoSEQ multiplex PCR, the TCRdb table keeps only in-frame clones and is missing some. The table includes over 60,000 clones, around 90% detected once. Regarding this clone: Antigen: not known.

The chain has TRBV19 and TRBJ2-7, with 13 bases matching TRBD2. The sequencing used CD4+ or CD8+ T cells sorted from blood, collected in a trial of the OX40 agonist ivuxolimab. The sequence derives from an adult with an advanced solid tumor such as melanoma, head and neck, liver or kidney cancer. In DNA, the CDR3 is TGTGCCAGTAGCCCGGGACTAGCGGGACCTAACGAGCAGTACTTC. Protein product: CASSPGLAGPNEQYF.